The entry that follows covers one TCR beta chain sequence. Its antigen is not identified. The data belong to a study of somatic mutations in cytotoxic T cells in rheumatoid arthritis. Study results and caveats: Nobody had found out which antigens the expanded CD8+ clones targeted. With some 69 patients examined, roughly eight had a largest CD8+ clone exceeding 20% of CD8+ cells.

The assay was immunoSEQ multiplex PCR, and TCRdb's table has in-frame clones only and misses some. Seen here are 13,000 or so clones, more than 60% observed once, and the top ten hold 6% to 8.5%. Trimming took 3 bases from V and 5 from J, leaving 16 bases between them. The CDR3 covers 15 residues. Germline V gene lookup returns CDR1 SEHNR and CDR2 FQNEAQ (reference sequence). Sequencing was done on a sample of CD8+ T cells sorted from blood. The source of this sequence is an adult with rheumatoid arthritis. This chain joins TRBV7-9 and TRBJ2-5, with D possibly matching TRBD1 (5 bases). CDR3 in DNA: TGTGCCAGCAGCTTTAGCAGGCAGGGTGGCGAGACCCAGTACTTC. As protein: CASSFSRQGGETQYF.